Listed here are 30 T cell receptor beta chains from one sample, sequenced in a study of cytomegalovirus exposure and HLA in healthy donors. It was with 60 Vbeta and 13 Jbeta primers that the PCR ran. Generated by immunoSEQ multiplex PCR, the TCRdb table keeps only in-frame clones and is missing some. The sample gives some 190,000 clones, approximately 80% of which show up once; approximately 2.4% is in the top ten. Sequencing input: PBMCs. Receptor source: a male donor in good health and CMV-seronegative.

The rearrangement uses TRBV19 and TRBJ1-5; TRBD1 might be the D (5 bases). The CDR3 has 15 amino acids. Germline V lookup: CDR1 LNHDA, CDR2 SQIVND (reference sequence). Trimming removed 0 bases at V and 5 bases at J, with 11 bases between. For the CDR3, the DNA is TGTGCCAGTAGTATAGAGCGGCGGACATATCAGCCCCAGCATTTT. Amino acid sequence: CASSIERRTYQPQHF.

CDR3 loop: CASSLDRGVGKLFF. CDR3 nucleotides: TGTGCCAGCAGTTTAGACAGGGGGGTCGGAAAACTGTTTTTT. The J gene is TRBJ1-4, the V gene TRBV28; 9 bases align to TRBD1. The CDR3 loop spans 14 amino acids. Germline V gene lookup returns CDR1 MDHEN and CDR2 SYDVKM. The V gene end was trimmed by 2 bases and the J gene end by 10 bases; junction bases not matched to a gene: 5. Full variable domain (rest looked up from reference TRBV28 and TRBJ1-4): DVKVTQSSRYLVKRTGEKVFLECVQDMDHENMFWYRQDPGLGLRLIYFSYDVKMKEKGDIPEGYSVSREKKERFSLILESASTNQTSMYLCASSLDRGVGKLFFGSGTQLSVL.

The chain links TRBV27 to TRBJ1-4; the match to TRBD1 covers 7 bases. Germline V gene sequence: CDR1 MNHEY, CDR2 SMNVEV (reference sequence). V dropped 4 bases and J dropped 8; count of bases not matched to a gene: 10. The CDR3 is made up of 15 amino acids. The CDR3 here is CASSSRNRGGEKLFF. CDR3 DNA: TGTGCCAGCAGTTCGCGGAACAGGGGTGGGGAAAAACTGTTTTTT.

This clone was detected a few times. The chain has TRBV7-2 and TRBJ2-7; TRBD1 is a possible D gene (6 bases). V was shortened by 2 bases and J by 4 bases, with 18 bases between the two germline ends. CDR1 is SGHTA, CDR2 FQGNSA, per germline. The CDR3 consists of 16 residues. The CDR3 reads CASSLLSLQGWYEQYF. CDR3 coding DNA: TGTGCCAGCAGCTTATTGTCCCTACAGGGATGGTACGAGCAGTACTTC.

The CDR3 DNA is TGTGCCAGCAGCGGGGACAGGGGGAGTGGCTACACCTTC. Translation: CASSGDRGSGYTF. The V and J genes are TRBV2 and TRBJ1-2; 11 nucleotides align to TRBD1. V dropped 6 bases and J dropped 7; count of bases not matched to a gene: 4. Germline V gives CDR1 SNHLY, CDR2 FYNNEI. The length of the CDR3 is 13 residues.

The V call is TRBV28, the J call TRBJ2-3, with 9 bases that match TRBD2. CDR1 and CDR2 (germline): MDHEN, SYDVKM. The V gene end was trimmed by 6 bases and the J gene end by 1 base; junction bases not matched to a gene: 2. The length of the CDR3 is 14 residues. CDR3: CASRASGGTDTQYF. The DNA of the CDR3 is TGTGCCAGCAGAGCTAGCGGGGGCACAGATACGCAGTATTTT.

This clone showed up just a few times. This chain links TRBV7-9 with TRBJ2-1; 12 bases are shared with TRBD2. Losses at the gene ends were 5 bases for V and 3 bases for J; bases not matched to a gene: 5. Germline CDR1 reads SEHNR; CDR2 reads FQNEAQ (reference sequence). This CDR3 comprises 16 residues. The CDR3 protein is CASSPLAGGNYNEQFF. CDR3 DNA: TGTGCCAGCAGCCCACTAGCGGGAGGTAACTACAATGAGCAGTTCTTC.

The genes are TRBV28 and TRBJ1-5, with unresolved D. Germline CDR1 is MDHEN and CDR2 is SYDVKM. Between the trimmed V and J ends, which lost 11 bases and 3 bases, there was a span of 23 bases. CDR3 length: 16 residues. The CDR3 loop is CAASSLGPGVNQPQHF. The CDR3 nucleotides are TGTGCCGCCAGCAGTTTAGGTCCAGGCGTCAATCAGCCCCAGCATTTT.

This chain's CDR3 is CASTGTGSYEQYF. Here the CDR3 DNA reads TGTGCCAGCACCGGGACAGGGTCCTACGAGCAGTACTTC. V gene TRBV2 combines with J gene TRBJ2-7; 9 bases map to TRBD1. CDR1 SNHLY and CDR2 FYNNEI come from the germline V gene. With 7 bases clipped from V and 1 base from J, the junction kept 2 bases outside the gene matches. This CDR3 is 13 amino acids long.

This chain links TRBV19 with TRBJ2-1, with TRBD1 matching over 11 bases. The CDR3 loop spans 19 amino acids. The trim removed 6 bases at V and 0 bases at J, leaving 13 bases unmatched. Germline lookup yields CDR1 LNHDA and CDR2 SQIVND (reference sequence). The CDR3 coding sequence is TGTGCCAGTAGCCTGTCCGGGACAGGGGGACTGGGCTCCTACAATGAGCAGTTCTTC. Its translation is CASSLSGTGGLGSYNEQFF.

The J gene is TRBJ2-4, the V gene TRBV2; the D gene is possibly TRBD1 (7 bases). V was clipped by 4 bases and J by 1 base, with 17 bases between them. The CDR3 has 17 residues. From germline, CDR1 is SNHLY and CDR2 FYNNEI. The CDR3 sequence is CASSGQTGTLAKNIQYF. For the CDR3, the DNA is TGTGCCAGCAGTGGGCAGACAGGGACTCTGGCCAAAAACATTCAGTACTTC.

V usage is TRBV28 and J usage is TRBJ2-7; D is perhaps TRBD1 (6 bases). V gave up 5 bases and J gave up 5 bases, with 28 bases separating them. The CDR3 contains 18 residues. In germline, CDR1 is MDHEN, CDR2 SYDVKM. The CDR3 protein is CASSPYLSAPGHKDEQYF. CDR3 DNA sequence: TGTGCCAGCAGTCCCTACCTATCTGCACCGGGACACAAGGACGAGCAGTACTTC.

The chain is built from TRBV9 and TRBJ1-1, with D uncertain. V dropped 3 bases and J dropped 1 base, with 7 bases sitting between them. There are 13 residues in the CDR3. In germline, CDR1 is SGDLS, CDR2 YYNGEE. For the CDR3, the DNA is TGTGCCAGCAGCGATCGACAGAACACTGAAGCTTTCTTT. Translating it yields CASSDRQNTEAFF.

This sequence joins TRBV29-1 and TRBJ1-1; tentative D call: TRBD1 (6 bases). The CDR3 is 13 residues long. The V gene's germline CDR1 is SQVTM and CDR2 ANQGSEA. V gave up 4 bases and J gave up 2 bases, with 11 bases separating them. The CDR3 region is CSVVVRGNTEAFF. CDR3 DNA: TGCAGCGTTGTTGTCAGGGGTAACACTGAAGCTTTCTTT.

The CDR3 reads CASSLFLPGTSGVNTGELFF. The CDR3 DNA sequence: TGCGCCAGCAGCTTGTTCTTGCCCGGGACTAGCGGGGTGAACACCGGGGAGCTGTTTTTT. The rearrangement joins TRBV5-1 to TRBJ2-2, with TRBD2 matching 13 bases. After removal of 1 base from V and 1 base from J, the junction contained 10 bases not matched to a gene. Germline V lookup: CDR1 SGHRS, CDR2 YFSETQ. The CDR3 sequence is 20 residues long.

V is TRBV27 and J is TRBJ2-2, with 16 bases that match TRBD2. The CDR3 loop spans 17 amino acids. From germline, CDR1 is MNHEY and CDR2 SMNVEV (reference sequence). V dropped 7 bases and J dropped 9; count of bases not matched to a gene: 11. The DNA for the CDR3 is TGTGCCAGCAAAGTCGGGACTAGCGGGGGGGCCTCCCGGGAGCTGTTTTTT. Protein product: CASKVGTSGGASRELFF.

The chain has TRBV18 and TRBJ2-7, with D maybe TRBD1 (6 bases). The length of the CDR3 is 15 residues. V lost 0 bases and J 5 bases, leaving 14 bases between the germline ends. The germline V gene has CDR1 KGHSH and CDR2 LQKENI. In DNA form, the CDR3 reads TGTGCCAGCTCACCACCGGCCGGACAGAGAGACGAGCAGTACTTC. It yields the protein CASSPPAGQRDEQYF. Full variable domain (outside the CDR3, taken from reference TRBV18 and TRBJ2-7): NAGVMQNPRHLVRRRGQEARLRCSPMKGHSHVYWYRQLPEEGLKFMVYLQKENIIDESGMPKERFSAEFPKEGPSILRIQQVVRGDSAAYFCASSPPAGQRDEQYFGPGTRLTVT.

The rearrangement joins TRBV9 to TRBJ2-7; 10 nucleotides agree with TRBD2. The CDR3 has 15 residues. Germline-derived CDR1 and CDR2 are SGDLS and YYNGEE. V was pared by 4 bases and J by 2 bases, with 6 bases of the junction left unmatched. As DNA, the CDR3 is TGTGCCAGCAGCCCTTCGACTAGCGGGCCCTACGAGCAGTACTTC. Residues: CASSPSTSGPYEQYF.

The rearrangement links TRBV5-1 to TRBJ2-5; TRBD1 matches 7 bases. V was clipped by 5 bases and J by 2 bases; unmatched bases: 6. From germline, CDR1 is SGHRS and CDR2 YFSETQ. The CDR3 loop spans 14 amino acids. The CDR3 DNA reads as TGCGCCAGCAGAACGGGACAGACTCAAGAGACCCAGTACTTC. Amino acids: CASRTGQTQETQYF.

The CDR3 DNA reads TGCGCCAGCAGCTGGGGACAGTCCGAGACCCAGTACTTC. Amino acid sequence: CASSWGQSETQYF. The rearrangement uses TRBV5-1 and TRBJ2-5; TRBD1 agrees at 7 bases. Trimming removed 3 bases from V and 5 bases from J; junction bases left unmatched: 4. In germline, CDR1 is SGHRS, CDR2 YFSETQ. There are 13 residues in the CDR3.

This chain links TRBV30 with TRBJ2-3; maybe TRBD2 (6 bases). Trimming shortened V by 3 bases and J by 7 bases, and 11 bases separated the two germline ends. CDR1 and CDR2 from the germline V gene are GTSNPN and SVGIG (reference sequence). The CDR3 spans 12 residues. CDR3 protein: CAWRQRGNTQYF. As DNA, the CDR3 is TGTGCCTGGAGACAACGGGGGAATACGCAGTATTTT.

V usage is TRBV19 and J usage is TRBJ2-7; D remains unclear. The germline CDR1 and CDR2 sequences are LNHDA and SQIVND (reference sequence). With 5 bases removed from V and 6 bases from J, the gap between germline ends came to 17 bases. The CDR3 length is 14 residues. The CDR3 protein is CASSPPGGLGEQYF. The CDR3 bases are TGTGCCAGTAGTCCCCCAGGTGGCCTCGGCGAGCAGTACTTC.

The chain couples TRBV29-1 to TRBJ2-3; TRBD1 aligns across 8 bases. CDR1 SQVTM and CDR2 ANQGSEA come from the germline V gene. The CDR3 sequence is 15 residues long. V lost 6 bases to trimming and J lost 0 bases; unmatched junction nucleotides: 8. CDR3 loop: CSVQDRVPSTDTQYF. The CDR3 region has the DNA TGCAGCGTCCAGGACAGGGTGCCAAGCACAGATACGCAGTATTTT.

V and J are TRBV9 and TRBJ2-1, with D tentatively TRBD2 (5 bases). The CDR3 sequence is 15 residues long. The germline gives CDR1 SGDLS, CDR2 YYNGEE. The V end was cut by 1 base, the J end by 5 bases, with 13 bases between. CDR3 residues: CASSVMRDSHNEQFF. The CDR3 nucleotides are TGTGCCAGCAGCGTAATGAGGGATAGCCACAATGAGCAGTTCTTC.

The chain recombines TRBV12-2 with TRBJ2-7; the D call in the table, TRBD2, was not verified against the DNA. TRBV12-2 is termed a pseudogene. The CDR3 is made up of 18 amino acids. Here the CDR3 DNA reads TGTGCAAGTCGCTTAAAGCCGCGGACTAGCGGGGGTTCCTACGAGCAGTACTTC. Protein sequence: CASRLKPRTSGGSYEQYF.

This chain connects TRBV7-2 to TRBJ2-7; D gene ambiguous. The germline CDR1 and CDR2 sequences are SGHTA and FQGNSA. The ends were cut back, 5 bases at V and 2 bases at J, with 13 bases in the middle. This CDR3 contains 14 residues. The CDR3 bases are TGTGCCAGCAGCAAACAATTCCGGGCCTACGAGCAGTACTTC. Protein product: CASSKQFRAYEQYF. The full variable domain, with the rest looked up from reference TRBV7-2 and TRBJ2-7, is GAGVSQSPSNKVTEKGKDVELRCDPISGHTALYWYRQSLGQGLEFLIYFQGNSAPDKSGLPSDRFSAERTGGSVSTLTIQRTQQEDSAVYLCASSKQFRAYEQYFGPGTRLTVT.

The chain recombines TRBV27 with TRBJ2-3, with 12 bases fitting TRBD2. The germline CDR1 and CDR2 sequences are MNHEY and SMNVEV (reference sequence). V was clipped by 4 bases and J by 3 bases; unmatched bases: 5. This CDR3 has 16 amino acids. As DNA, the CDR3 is TGTGCCAGCAGTTCACCCGGACTAGCGGGGACAGATACGCAGTATTTT. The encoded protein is CASSSPGLAGTDTQYF.

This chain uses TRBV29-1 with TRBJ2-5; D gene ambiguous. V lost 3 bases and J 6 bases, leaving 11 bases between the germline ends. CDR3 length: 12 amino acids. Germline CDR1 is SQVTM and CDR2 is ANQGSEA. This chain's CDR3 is CSVDSPVKTQYF. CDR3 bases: TGCAGCGTTGACTCCCCAGTTAAGACCCAGTACTTC.

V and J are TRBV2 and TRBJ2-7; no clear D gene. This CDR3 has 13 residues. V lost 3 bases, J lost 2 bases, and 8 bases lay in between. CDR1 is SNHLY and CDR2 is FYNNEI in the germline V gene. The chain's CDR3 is CASSEQLPYEQYF. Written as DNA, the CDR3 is TGTGCCAGCAGTGAGCAGTTACCCTACGAGCAGTACTTC. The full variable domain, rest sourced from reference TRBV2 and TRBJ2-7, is EPEVTQTPSHQVTQMGQEVILRCVPISNHLYFYWYRQILGQKVEFLVSFYNNEISEKSEIFDDQFSVERPDGSNFTLKIRSTKLEDSAMYFCASSEQLPYEQYFGPGTRLTVT.

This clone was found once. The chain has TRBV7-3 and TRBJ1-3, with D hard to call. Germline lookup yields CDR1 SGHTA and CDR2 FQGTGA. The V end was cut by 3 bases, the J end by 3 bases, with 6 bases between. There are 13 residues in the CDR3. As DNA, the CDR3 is TGTGCCAGCAGCTTTCAGTTTGGAAACACCATATATTTT. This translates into CASSFQFGNTIYF. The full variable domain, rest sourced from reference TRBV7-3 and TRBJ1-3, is GAGVSQTPSNKVTEKGKYVELRCDPISGHTALYWYRQSLGQGPEFLIYFQGTGAADDSGLPNDRFFAVRPEGSVSTLKIQRTERGDSAVYLCASSFQFGNTIYFGEGSWLTVV.